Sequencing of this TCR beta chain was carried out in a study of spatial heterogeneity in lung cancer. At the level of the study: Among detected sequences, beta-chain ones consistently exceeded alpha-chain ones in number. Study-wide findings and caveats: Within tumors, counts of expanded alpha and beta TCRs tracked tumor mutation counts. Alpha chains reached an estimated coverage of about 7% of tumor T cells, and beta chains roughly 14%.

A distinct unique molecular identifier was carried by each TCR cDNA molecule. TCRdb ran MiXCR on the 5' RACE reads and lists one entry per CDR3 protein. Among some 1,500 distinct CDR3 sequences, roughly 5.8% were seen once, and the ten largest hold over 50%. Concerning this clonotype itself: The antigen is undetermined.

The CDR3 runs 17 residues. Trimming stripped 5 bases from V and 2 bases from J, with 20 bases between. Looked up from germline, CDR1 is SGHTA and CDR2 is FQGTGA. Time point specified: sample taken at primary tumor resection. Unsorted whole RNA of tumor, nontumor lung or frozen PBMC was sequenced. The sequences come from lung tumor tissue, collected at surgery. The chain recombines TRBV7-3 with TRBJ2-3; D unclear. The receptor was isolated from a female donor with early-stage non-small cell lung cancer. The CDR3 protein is CASSPFLALTVTDTQYF. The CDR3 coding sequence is TGTGCCAGCAGCCCGTTCCTGGCGCTTACTGTCACAGATACGCAGTATTTT.